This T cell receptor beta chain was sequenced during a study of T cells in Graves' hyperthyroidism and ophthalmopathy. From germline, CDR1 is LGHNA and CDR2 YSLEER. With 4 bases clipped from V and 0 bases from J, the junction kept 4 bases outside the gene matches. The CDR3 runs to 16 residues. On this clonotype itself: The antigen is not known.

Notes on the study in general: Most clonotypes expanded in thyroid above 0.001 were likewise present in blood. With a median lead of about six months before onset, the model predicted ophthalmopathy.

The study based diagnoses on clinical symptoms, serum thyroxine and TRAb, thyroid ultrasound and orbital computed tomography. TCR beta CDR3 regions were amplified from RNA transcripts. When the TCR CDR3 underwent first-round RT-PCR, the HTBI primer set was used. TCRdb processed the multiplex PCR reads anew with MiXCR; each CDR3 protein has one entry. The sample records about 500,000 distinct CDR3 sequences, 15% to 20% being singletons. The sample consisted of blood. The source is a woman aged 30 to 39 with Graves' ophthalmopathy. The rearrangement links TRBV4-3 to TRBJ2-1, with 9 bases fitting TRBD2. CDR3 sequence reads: CASSPFSGSSYNEQFF. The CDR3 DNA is TGCGCCAGCAGCCCATTTAGCGGGAGCTCCTACAATGAGCAGTTCTTC.